This T cell receptor (beta chain) came from a study of early T cells in non-severe SARS-CoV-2 infection. Background on the study: Chains from this unsorted whole-blood bulk RNA could not be paired. Study results and limitations: VDJdb-based annotation leaned toward anti-spike CD8 responses and missed private and CD4 specificities.

Trimming removed 6 bases from V and 5 bases from J; junction bases left unmatched: 10. Germline values: CDR1 SGHRS, CDR2 YFSETQ. The CDR3 covers 14 residues. There are many counts of this clonotype. Its target is unknown. Individual cDNA molecules were tagged with unique molecular identifiers. TCRdb reprocessed the 5' RACE reads with MiXCR, giving one entry per CDR3 protein. There are some 50,000 distinct CDR3 sequences in the sample; more than 9% occur only once, and about 5% lies in the top ten. The V gene is TRBV5-1, the J gene TRBJ1-1; 7 nucleotides line up with TRBD1. The receptor comes from an adult who was a healthcare worker with PCR-confirmed SARS-CoV-2 infection or an uninfected control (not recorded which). The source material was whole blood. The CDR3 DNA sequence: TGCGCCAGCACCCCGGACAGGTCTTTTACTGAAGCTTTCTTT. Translated: CASTPDRSFTEAFF.